The clone carrying this T cell receptor beta chain was seen repeatedly, ten times or more. Per the original methods: Counts of nucleated cells, estimated from reference gene primer amplification, were obtained. This table comes from immunoSEQ multiplex PCR, and its TCRdb copy is limited to in-frame clones, with some not included. V and J calls and clone size come straight from that table; D and trimming were deduced from the DNA. Of 250,000 to 350,000 clones in the sample, 70% to 90% were seen once. This entry is derived from a study of blood T cell repertoires in COVID-19. Overall study context: There were acute and convalescent COVID-19 samples, and they came from the United States, Italy and Spain. T cells, B-cell-depleted T cells, or PBMCs supplied cDNA or gDNA.

Material for sequencing was peripheral blood. This clonotype was sampled from a man between 18 and 29 years old with active or convalescent COVID-19.

The DNA of the CDR3 is TGTGCCAGCAGTTACGGGACTAGCGGGGGGGCAGATACGCAGTATTTT. Its protein is CASSYGTSGGADTQYF. The rearrangement links TRBV6-2 or TRBV6-3 to TRBJ2-3, with 16 nucleotides matching TRBD2. The germline V gene has CDR1 MNHEY and CDR2 SVGEGT. The CDR3 runs 16 residues. The V gene end was trimmed by 2 bases and the J gene end by 4 bases; junction bases not matched to a gene: 0.